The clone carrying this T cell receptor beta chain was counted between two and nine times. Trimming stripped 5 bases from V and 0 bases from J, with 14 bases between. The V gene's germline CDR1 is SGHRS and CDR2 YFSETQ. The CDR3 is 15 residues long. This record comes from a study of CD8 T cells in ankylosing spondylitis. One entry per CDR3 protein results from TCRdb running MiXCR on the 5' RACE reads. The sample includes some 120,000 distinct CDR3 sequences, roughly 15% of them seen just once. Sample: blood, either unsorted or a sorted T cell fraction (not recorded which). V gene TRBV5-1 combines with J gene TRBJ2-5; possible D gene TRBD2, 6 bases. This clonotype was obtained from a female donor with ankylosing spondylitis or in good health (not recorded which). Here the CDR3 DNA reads TGCGCCAGCAGTCGCTCAGGAGGGTACCAAGAGACCCAGTACTTC. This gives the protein CASSRSGGYQETQYF. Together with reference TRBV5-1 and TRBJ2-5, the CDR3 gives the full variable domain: KAGVTQTPRYLIKTRGQQVTLSCSPISGHRSVSWYQQTPGQGLQFLFEYFSETQRNKGNFPGRFSGRQFSNSRSEMNVSTLELGDSALYLCASSRSGGYQETQYFGPGTRLLVL.